These T cell receptor beta chains were read from a single sample in a study of T cell responses to AZD1222 COVID-19 vaccine. Data came from immunoSEQ multiplex PCR; TCRdb stores just in-frame clones and leaves some out. The repertoire holds about 130,000 clones, with 90% as singletons. The sequencing here drew on peripheral blood, taken on day 0 of MenACWY control vaccination. Receptors were obtained from an adult in good health. CDR3s include the opening cysteine and the closing phenylalanine or tryptophan. Each record gives: J gene, V gene, clone size, D gene, CDR3 DNA, CDR3 protein. D genes are given only for firm matches. Some rows have no size entry. The others give once, few or many, or a class for an expanded clone.

TRBJ1-5,TRBV5-5,NA,NA,TGTGCCAGCAGCTCGACAGATAGCAATCAGCCCCAGCATTTT,CASSSTDSNQPQHF
TRBJ1-5,TRBV19,NA,NA,TGTGCCAGTAGTATCGGTTTGGGGGGCACTCAGCCCCAGCATTTT,CASSIGLGGTQPQHF
TRBJ1-2,TRBV7-8,once,TRBD1,TGTGCCAGCAGCTCTCGGGACAGCTATGGCTACACCTTC,CASSSRDSYGYTF
TRBJ1-1,TRBV19,NA,TRBD1,TGTGCCAGCGCTTGGACAGGGGTCTTCATGACTGAAGCTTTCTTT,CASAWTGVFMTEAFF
TRBJ1-1,TRBV2,few,NA,TGTGCCAGCAGTGAAGCGGCGACTAACACTGAAGCTTTCTTT,CASSEAATNTEAFF
TRBJ1-1,TRBV20-1,NA,NA,TGCAGTGCTAGTGTCTCTGAAGCTTTCTTT,CSASVSEAFF
TRBJ2-1,TRBV5-5,NA,NA,TGTGCCAGCAGCTTGCTCTCCGGGACAAACTCCAATGAGCAGTTCTTC,CASSLLSGTNSNEQFF
TRBJ2-1,TRBV13,once,TRBD2,TGTGCCAGCAGCCGTTTTCGTGGTAGCGGGGGAGAAAATCGTTACAATGAGCAGTTCTTC,CASSRFRGSGGENRYNEQFF
TRBJ2-3,TRBV7-8,NA,TRBD2,TGTGCCAGCAGCCTTAGGCCGGGACTAGCGGTTTTTGCTAGCACAGATACGCAGTATTTT,CASSLRPGLAVFASTDTQYF
TRBJ2-1,TRBV3-1/TRBV3-2,NA,TRBD2,TGTGCCAGCAGCCCCTCCGGGACTAGCTCCTACAATGAGCAGTTCTTC,CASSPSGTSSYNEQFF
TRBJ1-6,TRBV28,NA,TRBD1,TGTGCCAGCACAGGGGGTAACAATTCACCCCTCCACTTT,CASTGGNNSPLHF
TRBJ1-2,TRBV5-5,NA,NA,TGTGCCAGCAGCCTAGTACCCGGCTATGGCTACACCTTC,CASSLVPGYGYTF
TRBJ2-2,TRBV5-1,NA,NA,TGCGCCAGCAGCTTGGAGTACGGGGAGCTGTTTTTT,CASSLEYGELFF
TRBJ2-3,TRBV5-5,NA,TRBD1,TGTGCCAGCAGCTCTGAGGACAGGGGAGTTGCAGATACGCAGTATTTT,CASSSEDRGVADTQYF
TRBJ1-5,TRBV15,NA,NA,TGTGCCACCAGCAGAGAGGAGGGTCAGCCCCAGCATTTT,CATSREEGQPQHF
TRBJ1-4,TRBV6-1,NA,NA,TGTGCCAGCAGTGAATGGTGGACTAATGAAAAACTGTTTTTT,CASSEWWTNEKLFF
TRBJ2-6,TRBV2,few,NA,TGTGCCAGCACCTTTGACGGACGCTCTGGGGCCAACGTCCTGACTTTC,CASTFDGRSGANVLTF
TRBJ2-7,TRBV13,NA,NA,TGTGCCAGCAGCTTAATGGGATTCGAGCAGTACTTC,CASSLMGFEQYF
TRBJ2-7,TRBV30,NA,TRBD2,TGTGCCTGGAGACGGACTAGCGGGAGCTACGAGCAGTACTTC,CAWRRTSGSYEQYF
TRBJ2-1,TRBV7-3,NA,NA,TGTGCCAGCAGCTTAAGGGGGTCGGCGCGTTACAATGAGCAGTTCTTC,CASSLRGSARYNEQFF
TRBJ2-1,TRBV27,NA,TRBD2,TGTGCCAGCAACCGAGGGCGGGAGCCCACAGCTGAGCAGTTCTTC,CASNRGREPTAEQFF
TRBJ2-7,TRBV9,NA,TRBD1,TGTGCCAGCAGCGGACAGGGAACCTACGAGCAGTACTTC,CASSGQGTYEQYF
TRBJ2-7,TRBV9,NA,NA,TGTGCCAGCAGCGTAGAAGGGCACCCCTACGAGCAGTACTTC,CASSVEGHPYEQYF
TRBJ2-1,TRBV18,NA,NA,TGTGCCAGCTCACCACCGGCTGGTACCGATGAGCAGTTCTTC,CASSPPAGTDEQFF
TRBJ1-2,TRBV24-1,NA,NA,TGTGCCACCAGTGAGGCAGCTAATGGCTACACCTTC,CATSEAANGYTF
TRBJ1-1,TRBV5-6,NA,TRBD1,TGTGCCAGCAGCTCAGCGACAGGGTTGGACACTGAAGCTTTCTTT,CASSSATGLDTEAFF
TRBJ2-1,TRBV11-2,NA,TRBD2,TGTGCCAGCAGCCTCTTTCAGGAACTGACTAGCGGGAGAGGTGAGCAGTTCTTC,CASSLFQELTSGRGEQFF
TRBJ2-5,TRBV13,NA,TRBD2,TGTGCCAGCATGCATAGCGGGAGACAAGAGACCCAGTACTTC,CASMHSGRQETQYF
TRBJ2-7,TRBV10-3,NA,NA,TGTGCCATCATTTCCGGAGAGGCCCGAACCTACGAGCAGTACTTC,CAIISGEARTYEQYF
TRBJ2-2,TRBV28,NA,TRBD1,TGTGCCAGCAACATACAGGGGATAGGCGCCGGGGAGCTGTTTTTT,CASNIQGIGAGELFF
TRBJ2-1,TRBV29-1,NA,NA,TGCAGCGTCGCTGGCATCGGTCGGGGGAATGTGGGCTACAATGAGCAGTTCTTC,CSVAGIGRGNVGYNEQFF
TRBJ2-4,TRBV28,NA,NA,TGTGCCAGCAGCGGGGGGGGACAGTTCAACATTCAGTACTTC,CASSGGGQFNIQYF
TRBJ2-7,TRBV6-5,NA,TRBD2,TGTGCCAGCAGTCCTAAAGGGCTAGCGGGGGTCCGGCAGTACTTC,CASSPKGLAGVRQYF
TRBJ2-5,TRBV5-1,NA,TRBD2,TGCGCCAGCAGCCCCCGGACTAGCGGGACTTACGAAACCCAGTACTTC,CASSPRTSGTYETQYF
TRBJ2-1,TRBV6-5,NA,TRBD2,TGTGCCAGCAGTTACTGGACTAGCGGTAACAATGAGCAGTTCTTC,CASSYWTSGNNEQFF
TRBJ1-5,TRBV28,NA,NA,TGTGCCAGCAGTTTGACCGTCTATCAGCCCCAGCATTTT,CASSLTVYQPQHF
TRBJ1-2,TRBV6-6,NA,NA,TGTGCCAGCAGGCCCGGGACCCATGGCTACACCTTC,CASRPGTHGYTF
TRBJ2-5,TRBV29-1,NA,NA,TGCAGCGCTGAGGGACACCAAGAGACCCAGTACTTC,CSAEGHQETQYF
TRBJ1-3,TRBV28,NA,NA,TGTGCCAGCAGTTTACGTGCAGGGCCGTCGAACACCATATATTTT,CASSLRAGPSNTIYF
TRBJ2-3,TRBV24-1,NA,NA,TGTGCCACCAGTGAGCCGGGACACAAGCACACAGATACGCAGTATTTT,CATSEPGHKHTDTQYF
TRBJ2-2,TRBV19,NA,TRBD2,TGTGCCAGTAGACCTAGCGGGAGCGGTACCGGGGAGCTGTTTTTT,CASRPSGSGTGELFF
TRBJ2-3,TRBV4-2,NA,NA,TGTGCCAGCAGCCAAGTCGGAGGGGGCTGGGAAGACACAGATACGCAGTATTTT,CASSQVGGGWEDTDTQYF
TRBJ2-2,TRBV28,NA,NA,TGTGCCAGCAGTTTCGAGACCGGGGAGCTGTTTTTT,CASSFETGELFF
TRBJ2-3,TRBV28,NA,TRBD2,TGTGCCAGCAGTACTATAACTATTGCGGGAGGGCTGGTAGATACGCAGTATTTT,CASSTITIAGGLVDTQYF
TRBJ2-7,TRBV11-2,few,NA,TGTGCCAGCAGCTTAGTGGGGAGTTGGCAGTACTTC,CASSLVGSWQYF
TRBJ2-5,TRBV7-2,NA,TRBD1,TGTGCCAGCAGCTTAATCTGGTGGGACAGACAAGAGACCCAGTACTTC,CASSLIWWDRQETQYF
TRBJ1-3,TRBV5-1,NA,NA,TGCGCCAGCAGCTTGGTTACGGCCTCTGGAAACACCATATATTTT,CASSLVTASGNTIYF
TRBJ2-1,TRBV28,NA,NA,TGTGCCAGCAGTTTATACGGGGAGATCTATGAGCAGTTCTTC,CASSLYGEIYEQFF
TRBJ1-2,TRBV10-2,NA,NA,TGCGCCAGCAGTCCGGACAGCTTCTACGGCTACACCTTC,CASSPDSFYGYTF
TRBJ2-7,TRBV5-8,once,NA,TGTGCCAGCAGCCTAAGATTCGATTGGGACTTC,CASSLRFDWDF
TRBJ2-7,TRBV7-8,NA,NA,TGTGCCAGCAGCCCGCGAAGGGGGGGCTACGAGCAGTACTTC,CASSPRRGGYEQYF
TRBJ2-5,TRBV11-2,NA,TRBD2,TGTGCCAGCAGCTCCCTAGCGGGAGGAAAAGAGACCCAGTACTTC,CASSSLAGGKETQYF
TRBJ2-1,TRBV23-1,NA,TRBD1,TGCGCCAGCACGCCCCGGACAGGGGTCTTCGCGACACAGGCCTACAATGAGCAGTTCTTC,CASTPRTGVFATQAYNEQFF